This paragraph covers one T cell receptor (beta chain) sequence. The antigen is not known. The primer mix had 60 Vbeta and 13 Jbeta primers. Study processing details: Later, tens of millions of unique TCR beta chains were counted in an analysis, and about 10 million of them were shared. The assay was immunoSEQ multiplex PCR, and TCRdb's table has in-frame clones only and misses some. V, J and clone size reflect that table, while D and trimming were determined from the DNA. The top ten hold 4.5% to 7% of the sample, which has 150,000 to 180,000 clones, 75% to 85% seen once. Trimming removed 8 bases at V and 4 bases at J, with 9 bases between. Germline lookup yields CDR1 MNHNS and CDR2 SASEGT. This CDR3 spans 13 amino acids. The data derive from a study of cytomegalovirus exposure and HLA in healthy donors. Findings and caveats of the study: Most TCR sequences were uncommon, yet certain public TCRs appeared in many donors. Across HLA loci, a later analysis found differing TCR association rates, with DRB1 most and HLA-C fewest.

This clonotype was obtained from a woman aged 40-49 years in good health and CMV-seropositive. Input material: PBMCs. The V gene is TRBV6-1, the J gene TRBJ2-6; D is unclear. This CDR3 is CASGWLGANVLTF. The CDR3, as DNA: TGTGCCAGCGGTTGGCTGGGGGCCAACGTCCTGACTTTC.